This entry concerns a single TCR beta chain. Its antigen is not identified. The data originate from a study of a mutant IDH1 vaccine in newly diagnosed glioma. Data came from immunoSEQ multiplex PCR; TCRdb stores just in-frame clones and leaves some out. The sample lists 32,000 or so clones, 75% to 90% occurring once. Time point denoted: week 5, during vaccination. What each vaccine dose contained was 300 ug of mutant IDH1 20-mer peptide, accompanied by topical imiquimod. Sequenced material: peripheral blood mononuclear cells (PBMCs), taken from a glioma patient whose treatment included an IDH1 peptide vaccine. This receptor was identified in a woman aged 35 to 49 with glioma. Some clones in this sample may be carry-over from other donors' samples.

The CDR3 bases are TGTGCCAGCAGTTTTGGGGGGCCTAAGTTGTTCACCTTC. Translation gives CASSFGGPKLFTF. This rearrangement joins TRBV28 to TRBJ1-2, with TRBD1 as a possible D gene (6 bases). This CDR3 spans 13 amino acids. Germline V gives CDR1 MDHEN, CDR2 SYDVKM. Trimming removed 3 bases at V and 13 bases at J, with 18 bases between.